The present TCR beta chain was sequenced within a study of identical twins. This clonotype showed up just a few times. Its antigen is unknown. General study results and limits: The more abundant beta clonotypes in cord blood had fewer insertions, and memory repertoires did not show this.

TCRdb re-derived calls from the 5' RACE reads in MiXCR, one entry per CDR3 protein. Altogether 500,000 to 600,000 distinct CDR3 sequences are present, 22% being singletons, with the ten largest covering 0.91%. The CDR3 sequence is 13 residues long. Germline V gene data show CDR1 as SEHNR and CDR2 as FQNEAQ (reference sequence). V was cut by 5 bases and J by 5 bases, with 12 bases left in between. Separately, the same data were catalogued under a study of T cells expressing NK-cell markers. As that study records: The authors derived TCR beta repertoires from sorted CD3+CD56+NKG2C+, CD3+CD56+NKG2C- and CD3+CD56-NKG2C+ T cells.

The rearrangement joins TRBV7-9 to TRBJ2-5; D is unclear. This clonotype was obtained from a woman in her late teens or twenties in good health. The sequenced material came from CD4+ T cells sorted from blood. In DNA, the CDR3 is TGTGCCAGCAGCCTTCAGGTCCCCGAGACCCAGTACTTC. This translates into CASSLQVPETQYF.